This TCR beta chain was observed in a study of Ad26.COV2.S vaccination and SARS-CoV-2 variants. The protocol was immunoSEQ multiplex PCR, while the TCRdb copy is restricted to in-frame clones and leaves out a portion. The sample yields about 94,000 clones, more than 70% seen once. Germline V gene data show CDR1 as SNHLY and CDR2 as FYNNEI. The CDR3 is 13 residues long. The V gene lost 8 bases and the J gene lost 4 bases, with 15 bases spanning the gap. The material was peripheral blood, obtained after recovery from COVID-19. The chain joins TRBV2 to TRBJ2-7, with TRBD2 as a possible D gene (6 bases). This receptor was obtained from a human donor who had recovered from COVID-19. The CDR3: CASRLDAGYEQYF. In DNA form, the CDR3 reads TGTGCCAGCCGACTAGACGCAGGATACGAGCAGTACTTC.